Below, 22 T cell receptor beta chains from the same sample are listed, as sequenced in a study of OX40 agonist ivuxolimab in advanced cancers. Clones were sequenced by immunoSEQ multiplex PCR, and TCRdb holds only the in-frame ones, with some missing. The sample yields over 85,000 clones, roughly 88% seen once. This material consisted of CD4+ or CD8+ T cells sorted from blood, taken in a trial of the OX40 agonist ivuxolimab. Every receptor here comes from an adult with an advanced solid tumor such as melanoma, head and neck, liver or kidney cancer.

V usage is TRBV7-9 and J usage is TRBJ2-1; 8 bases map to TRBD2. Germline-derived CDR1 and CDR2 are SEHNR and FQNEAQ (reference sequence). J gave up 9 bases and V 2 bases, and 9 bases lay outside the gene matches. The length of the CDR3 is 15 residues. The CDR3 DNA follows: TGTGCCAGCAGCTTACCGGGAGGGCCGCTCCTTGAGCAGTTCTTC. It specifies CASSLPGGPLLEQFF.

V is TRBV7-2 and J is TRBJ2-7; 7 bases line up with TRBD1. Germline V gene lookup returns CDR1 SGHTA and CDR2 FQGNSA. Trimming cost V 5 bases and J 2 bases; bases outside gene matches: 9. The CDR3 sequence is 15 residues long. Written as DNA, the CDR3 is TGTGCCAGCAGCGCCTCGACAGGGTTCCCCTACGAGCAGTACTTC. Residues: CASSASTGFPYEQYF.

CDR3 in amino acids: CASTRSASSYNEQFF. The CDR3 coding sequence is TGTGCCAGTACACGCAGCGCCAGCTCCTACAATGAGCAGTTCTTC. V is TRBV19 and J is TRBJ2-1; D uncertain. CDR1 LNHDA and CDR2 SQIVND come from the germline V gene (reference sequence). The V gene lost 7 bases and the J gene lost 0 bases, with 13 bases spanning the gap. The CDR3 spans 15 residues.

This clone was seen just once. The chain employs TRBV19 and TRBJ2-7; D is tentatively TRBD1 or TRBD2 (5 bases each). The germline gives CDR1 LNHDA, CDR2 SQIVND (reference sequence). V lost 1 base and J lost 3, with 13 bases in between. The CDR3 is 15 amino acids. The CDR3 bases are TGTGCCAGTAGTATAGCTTCCGGGACCGTCTACGAGCAGTACTTC. It translates to CASSIASGTVYEQYF. The variable domain in full, completed from reference TRBV19 and TRBJ2-7, reads DGGITQSPKYLFRKEGQNVTLSCEQNLNHDAMYWYRQDPGQGLRLIYYSQIVNDFQKGDIAEGYSVSREKKESFPLTVTSAQKNPTAFYLCASSIASGTVYEQYFGPGTRLTVT.

The rearrangement uses TRBV28 and TRBJ2-7; 9 nucleotides line up with TRBD2. The CDR3 has 15 amino acids. V shed 2 bases, J shed 0 bases, and the junction held 2 bases outside the gene matches. Germline V gene data show CDR1 as MDHEN and CDR2 as SYDVKM. CDR3 DNA sequence: TGTGCCAGCAGTTTACTAGCGGGGAGCTCCTACGAGCAGTACTTC. Its protein product is CASSLLAGSSYEQYF.

This clone showed up just once. Its ends do not fully match the called genes, so a read error is possible. The chain recombines TRBV4-3 with TRBJ2-2; tentative D call: TRBD1 (6 bases). Germline V lookup: CDR1 LGHNA, CDR2 YSLEER. The CDR3 totals 13 residues. The CDR3 protein is CASRQAGAGELFF. CDR3 sequence (DNA): TGCGCCAGCAGACAAGCAGGGGCCGGGGAGCTGTTTTTT.

This clone is a singleton in its sample. V gene TRBV7-6 combines with J gene TRBJ1-5; no firm D call. V lost 1 base and J 5 bases, leaving 6 bases between the germline ends. Germline V gives CDR1 SGHVS, CDR2 FNYEAQ. CDR3 length: 13 residues. CDR3 bases: TGTGCCAGCAGCTTAGGGAGGGATCAGCCCCAGCATTTT. Translating gives CASSLGRDQPQHF.

This chain connects TRBV7-8 to TRBJ2-7; D is perhaps TRBD1 (5 bases). The germline V gene encodes CDR1 SGHVS and CDR2 FQNEAQ. Trimming removed 1 base at V and 0 bases at J, with 7 bases between. The CDR3 contains 14 residues. The CDR3 bases are TGTGCCAGCAGCTTAGACAGGAGCTCCTACGAGCAGTACTTC. This codes for CASSLDRSSYEQYF.

The V call is TRBV2, the J call TRBJ2-1; D assignment may be TRBD1 or TRBD2 (5 bases each). The germline gives CDR1 SNHLY, CDR2 FYNNEI. CDR3 length: 13 amino acids. The ends were cut back, 2 bases at V and 8 bases at J, with 10 bases in the middle. CDR3 sequence reads: CASSELRGDEQFF. The CDR3 DNA follows: TGTGCCAGCAGTGAATTGAGGGGAGATGAGCAGTTCTTC.

The gene calls are TRBV7-9 and TRBJ2-7, with 7 bases matching TRBD2. Germline-derived CDR1 and CDR2 are SEHNR and FQNEAQ (reference sequence). V gave up 1 base and J gave up 5 bases; unmatched junction bases: 2. The CDR3 consists of 13 residues. In nucleotides, the CDR3 is TGTGCCAGCAGCTTAGGGGGAGGGCACGAGCAGTACTTC. This translates into CASSLGGGHEQYF.

The gene calls are TRBV5-6 and TRBJ2-2; D perhaps matches TRBD2 (5 bases). The germline gives CDR1 SGHDT, CDR2 YYEEEE. The CDR3 extends over 14 amino acids. Trimming took 4 bases from V and 5 from J, leaving 12 bases between them. CDR3 amino acids: CASSLEVGTGELFF. CDR3 coding DNA: TGTGCCAGCAGCCTGGAGGTCGGGACCGGGGAGCTGTTTTTT.

This rearrangement joins TRBV9 to TRBJ2-7; the D call may be TRBD1 or TRBD2 (5 bases each). The length of the CDR3 is 15 residues. CDR1 and CDR2 (germline): SGDLS, YYNGEE. Trimming left V 0 bases short and J 10 bases short, with 20 bases between. CDR3 loop: CASSVDGTDPSVQYF. In DNA, the CDR3 is TGTGCCAGCAGCGTAGACGGGACGGATCCATCAGTCCAGTACTTC. Full variable domain (missing parts from reference TRBV9 and TRBJ2-7): DSGVTQTPKHLITATGQRVTLRCSPRSGDLSVYWYQQSLDQGLQFLIQYYNGEERAKGNILERFSAQQFPDLHSELNLSSLELGDSALYFCASSVDGTDPSVQYFGPGTRLTVT.

The chain is built from TRBV19 and TRBJ1-1; no firm D call. This CDR3 spans 13 amino acids. Trimming removed 0 bases at V and 7 bases at J, with 9 bases between. Germline V lookup: CDR1 LNHDA, CDR2 SQIVND (reference sequence). CDR3 DNA sequence: TGTGCCAGTAGTATAGATAGACGGAGTGAAGCTTTCTTT. Its protein product is CASSIDRRSEAFF.

V gene TRBV7-6 combines with J gene TRBJ2-1; D gene ambiguous. The V and J ends lost 0 bases and 3 bases respectively, with 3 bases between them. Per germline, CDR1 SGHVS and CDR2 FNYEAQ. This CDR3 contains 13 residues. CDR3 loop: CASSLAVYNEQFF. For the CDR3, the DNA is TGTGCCAGCAGCTTAGCGGTCTACAATGAGCAGTTCTTC.

Points on this clone: This CDR3 fails to terminate in the conserved phenylalanine or tryptophan, so it likely reflects a read error. This chain joins TRBV5-6 and TRBJ1-2, with 10 bases lining up with TRBD1. V shed 2 bases, J shed 6 bases, and the junction held 7 bases outside the gene matches. Germline V gene lookup returns CDR1 SGHDT and CDR2 YYEEEE. The CDR3 length is 15 residues. The CDR3 coding sequence is TGTGCCAGCAGCTTTAGGACAGGGGGGTCGGATGGCTACACCTCC. Its protein product is CASSFRTGGSDGYTS.

V usage is TRBV7-9 and J usage is TRBJ2-5; D is ambiguous. V gave up 1 base and J gave up 9 bases, with 12 bases separating them. The CDR3 has 13 residues. Looked up from germline, CDR1 is SEHNR and CDR2 is FQNEAQ (reference sequence). CDR3: CASSLGPPEAQYF. CDR3 sequence (DNA): TGTGCCAGCAGCTTAGGACCCCCTGAGGCCCAGTACTTC.

V is TRBV15 and J is TRBJ2-7, with D perhaps given as TRBD1 or TRBD2 (9 bases each). Per the germline V gene, CDR1 is LNHNV and CDR2 is YYDKDF (reference sequence). V was cut by 5 bases and J by 3 bases, with 20 bases left in between. This CDR3 has 16 residues. The CDR3 nucleotides read TGTGCCACCAGCGCGGGAGGGACAGGGCGAAGCTACGAGCAGTACTTC. This encodes CATSAGGTGRSYEQYF.

This sequence joins TRBV10-1 and TRBJ1-2; tentative D call: TRBD1 (6 bases). This CDR3 is 13 amino acids long. V was shortened by 8 bases and J by 7 bases, with 17 bases between the two germline ends. The germline CDR1 and CDR2 sequences are WNHNN and SYGVQD (reference sequence). CDR3 loop: CASSKGGLGGYTF. CDR3 coding DNA: TGCGCCAGCTCCAAAGGGGGGTTGGGTGGCTACACCTTC.

The chain has TRBV30 and TRBJ2-5; 15 positions agree with TRBD2. The CDR3 length is 16 residues. The germline V gene has CDR1 GTSNPN and CDR2 SVGIG (reference sequence). V shed 2 bases, J shed 4 bases, and the junction held 5 bases outside the gene matches. The CDR3 is CAWSYGLAGGPETQYF. The CDR3 DNA reads as TGTGCCTGGAGTTATGGACTAGCGGGAGGGCCAGAGACCCAGTACTTC.

The CDR3 here is CASSLWDRVYEQYF. Here the CDR3 DNA reads TGTGCCAGCAGCCTTTGGGACAGGGTCTACGAGCAGTACTTC. The V call is TRBV5-6, the J call TRBJ2-7, with TRBD1 matching over 9 bases. Germline V gene data show CDR1 as SGHDT and CDR2 as YYEEEE. The CDR3 runs 14 residues. V gave up 4 bases and J gave up 3 bases; unmatched junction bases: 5.

The sample holds one count of this clone. The chain joins TRBV11-3 to TRBJ2-3; 10 bases line up with TRBD2. The length of the CDR3 is 15 residues. The germline CDR1 and CDR2 sequences are SGHNT and YENEEA. Trimming at V came to 5 bases and at J to 3 bases, leaving 5 bases not matched to a gene. The CDR3 nucleotides read TGTGCCAGCAGCCTAGGACTAGCGGTAACAGATACGCAGTATTTT. It translates to CASSLGLAVTDTQYF.

The rearrangement joins TRBV25-1 to TRBJ2-3, with D unclear. The germline gives CDR1 MGHDK, CDR2 SYGVNS. This CDR3 comprises 13 residues. V was shortened by 9 bases and J by 1 base, with 11 bases between the two germline ends. The CDR3 sequence is CASARQGTDTQYF. Here the CDR3 DNA reads TGTGCCAGTGCCAGACAAGGCACAGATACGCAGTATTTT.